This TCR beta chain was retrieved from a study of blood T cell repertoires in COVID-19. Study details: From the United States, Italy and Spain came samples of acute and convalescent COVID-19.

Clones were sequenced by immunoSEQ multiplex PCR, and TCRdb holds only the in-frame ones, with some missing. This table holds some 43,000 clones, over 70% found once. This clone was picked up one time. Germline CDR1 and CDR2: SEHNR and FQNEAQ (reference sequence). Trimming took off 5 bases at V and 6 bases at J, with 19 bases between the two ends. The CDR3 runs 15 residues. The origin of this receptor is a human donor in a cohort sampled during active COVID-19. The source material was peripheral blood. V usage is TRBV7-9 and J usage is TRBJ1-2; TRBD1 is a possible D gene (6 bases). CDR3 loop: CASSTPLDSSNGYTF. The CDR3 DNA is TGTGCCAGCAGCACCCCCCTGGACAGTTCCAATGGCTACACCTTC.